The next 15 T cell receptor beta chains were all read from a single sample in a study of T cells in Graves' hyperthyroidism and ophthalmopathy. There were TCR beta CDR3 regions amplified from RNA transcripts. The HTBI primer set drove a first-round RT-PCR of the TCR CDR3. TCRdb processed the multiplex PCR reads anew with MiXCR; each CDR3 protein has one entry. The table records about 690,000 distinct CDR3 sequences, around 16% of them present only once. The specimen sequenced was blood. Receptor source: a man in his fifties with Graves' hyperthyroidism.

This clonotype was observed at least ten times. This sequence joins TRBV12-3 or TRBV12-4 and TRBJ2-3; TRBD2 matches 10 bases. This CDR3 has 17 residues. With 6 bases clipped from V and 3 bases from J, the junction kept 12 bases outside the gene matches. CDR3 in amino acids: CASSPRVAGGWTDTQYF. The CDR3 nucleotides read TGTGCCAGCAGCCCCCGGGTAGCGGGAGGTTGGACAGATACGCAGTATTTT.

In its sample, this clonotype was seen many times. The chain employs TRBV11-2 and TRBJ2-7; 8 nucleotides agree with TRBD2. Germline V gives CDR1 SGHAT, CDR2 FQNNGV. The ends lost 2 bases at V and 0 bases at J; junction bases unmatched: 3. CDR3 length equals 15 residues. The CDR3 loop is CASSLTAGDSYEQYF. The CDR3 DNA is TGTGCCAGCAGCTTAACAGCGGGAGACTCCTACGAGCAGTACTTC. The entire variable domain, with the rest obtained from reference TRBV11-2 and TRBJ2-7, is as follows: EAGVAQSPRYKIIEKRQSVAFWCNPISGHATLYWYQQILGQGPKLLIQFQNNGVVDDSQLPKDRFSAERLKGVDSTLKIQPAKLEDSAVYLCASSLTAGDSYEQYFGPGTRLTVT.

The chain joins TRBV7-9 to TRBJ2-3, with D possibly being TRBD1 (5 bases). Germline V gene data show CDR1 as SEHNR and CDR2 as FQNEAQ (reference sequence). The V gene lost 4 bases and the J gene lost 2 bases, with 22 bases spanning the gap. The CDR3 sequence is 18 residues long. Here the CDR3 DNA reads TGTGCCAGCAGCTCCTCGAGCCCCGCACAGGAGTACACAGATACGCAGTATTTT. It specifies CASSSSSPAQEYTDTQYF.

In this sample, this clonotype turned up many times. The genes are TRBV28 and TRBJ2-1; tentative D call: TRBD2 (5 bases). This CDR3 contains 15 residues. With 5 bases removed from V and 10 bases from J, the gap between germline ends came to 21 bases. The germline V gene encodes CDR1 MDHEN and CDR2 SYDVKM. The CDR3 DNA reads as TGTGCCAGCAGTGGCGGAGGTTCGAGGTTAGGCGAGCAGTTCTTC. Protein: CASSGGGSRLGEQFF.

There are many counts of this clonotype. The rearrangement joins TRBV28 to TRBJ1-4; D is ambiguous. Germline V CDR1 and CDR2: MDHEN, SYDVKM. V lost 3 bases and J 3 bases, leaving 5 bases between the germline ends. The CDR3 runs 13 residues. This CDR3 reads CASSFPANEKLFF. In DNA form, the CDR3 reads TGTGCCAGCAGTTTCCCCGCTAATGAAAAACTGTTTTTT.

The chain has TRBV28 and TRBJ2-2; tentative D call: TRBD2 (5 bases). Deletions cut 6 bases from V and 4 bases from J, with 15 bases between. CDR1 and CDR2 (germline): MDHEN, SYDVKM. CDR3 length equals 15 residues. The CDR3 region is CASRTTNSFTGELFF. In nucleotides, the CDR3 is TGTGCCAGCAGGACGACTAACAGCTTCACCGGGGAGCTGTTTTTT.

The chain is built from TRBV7-9 and TRBJ2-3, with D perhaps assigned TRBD1 or TRBD2 (5 bases each). Per germline, CDR1 SEHNR and CDR2 FQNEAQ (reference sequence). The CDR3 covers 15 residues. The V and J ends lost 2 bases and 2 bases respectively, with 11 bases between them. CDR3 in amino acids: CASSLISGLTDTQYF. The CDR3 nucleotides read TGTGCCAGCAGCTTAATTTCGGGGCTCACAGATACGCAGTATTTT.

The rearrangement joins TRBV12-3 or TRBV12-4 to TRBJ1-1, with unresolved D. V was cut by 3 bases and J by 3 bases, with 8 bases left in between. There are 13 residues in the CDR3. DNA of the CDR3: TGTGCCAGCAGTTTCACAAGGGACACTGAAGCTTTCTTT. It specifies CASSFTRDTEAFF.

V usage is TRBV29-1 and J usage is TRBJ2-2, with 8 bases fitting TRBD2. This CDR3 comprises 15 residues. J gave up 3 bases and V 1 base, and 4 bases lay outside the gene matches. CDR1 and CDR2 (germline): SQVTM, ANQGSEA. Written as DNA, the CDR3 is TGCAGCGTTGAAGTCGGGAGGGTCGACACCGGGGAGCTGTTTTTT. Protein: CSVEVGRVDTGELFF.

Remarks on this clonotype: This may be a read error: a much more frequent sequence differs by one nucleotide. The chain combines TRBV30 with TRBJ2-1, with unresolved D. Looked up from germline, CDR1 is GTSNPN and CDR2 is SVGIG (reference sequence). The CDR3 extends over 11 amino acids. CDR3 protein: CSWSVRREQFF. The CDR3, as DNA: TGTTCCTGGAGTGTAAGGCGGGAGCAGTTCTTC.

This chain connects TRBV20-1 to TRBJ2-3; tentative D call: TRBD1 (5 bases). There are 13 residues in the CDR3. Germline V CDR1 and CDR2: DFQATT, SNEGSKA (reference sequence). V was pared by 3 bases and J by 1 base, with 8 bases between. Written as DNA, the CDR3 is TGCAGTGCTAGTGGCAGGGGCACAGATACGCAGTATTTT. It translates to CSASGRGTDTQYF.

This clonotype occurred many times. J is TRBJ2-3 and V is TRBV6-1; 15 bases are shared with TRBD2. This CDR3 contains 16 residues. V shed 5 bases and J 5 bases; nucleotides not matched to a gene: 5. Germline CDR1 reads MNHNS; CDR2 reads SASEGT. The CDR3 DNA sequence: TGTGCCAGCAGTCTGGGACTAGCGGGAGGTGTAGATACGCAGTATTTT. This gives the protein CASSLGLAGGVDTQYF.

This clonotype appeared once. This may stem from a read error, because a much larger clone lies one nucleotide away. The DNA of the CDR3 is TGTGCCAGCAACTTAGATTGGATTGACATTCAGTACTTC. Encoded protein: CASNLDWIDIQYF. J is TRBJ2-4 and V is TRBV11-2; D gene uncertain. Germline-derived CDR1 and CDR2 are SGHAT and FQNNGV. CDR3 length: 13 residues.

This clonotype was detected ten times or more. This chain links TRBV2 with TRBJ2-2; D remains unclear. The V end was cut by 4 bases, the J end by 0 bases, with 9 bases between. Germline V CDR1 and CDR2: SNHLY, FYNNEI. This CDR3 contains 15 residues. CDR3 region: CASSVRQSNTGELFF. DNA of the CDR3: TGTGCCAGCAGTGTTAGGCAGTCGAACACCGGGGAGCTGTTTTTT. Based on the CDR3 plus reference TRBV2 and TRBJ2-2, the full variable domain is EPEVTQTPSHQVTQMGQEVILRCVPISNHLYFYWYRQILGQKVEFLVSFYNNEISEKSEIFDDQFSVERPDGSNFTLKIRSTKLEDSAMYFCASSVRQSNTGELFFGEGSRLTVL.

The J gene is TRBJ2-7, the V gene TRBV7-2; tentative D call: TRBD1 (6 bases). Trimming cost V 4 bases and J 9 bases, with 13 bases left between them. The CDR3 sequence is 12 residues long. Germline CDR1 and CDR2: SGHTA and FQGNSA. CDR3 bases: TGTGCCAGCAGCTCCTACAGGGTCGGGCAGTACTTC. This translates into CASSSYRVGQYF.